This T cell receptor (beta chain) derives from a study of PD-1 blockade in classical Hodgkin lymphoma. Points on this clone: Its antigen is unidentified.

Whole-study results and caveats: The study found complete responders had baseline diversity similar to newly diagnosed patients. The CD4+ diversity rise by C4D1 was clearest in complete responders.

Relapse was seen in all patients after autologous stem cell transplantation, and brentuximab vedotin exposure was variable. CDR1 and CDR2 from the germline V gene are SGHRS and YFSETQ. V shed 6 bases, J shed 3 bases, and the junction held 6 bases outside the gene matches. The CDR3 loop spans 13 amino acids. Here immunoSEQ multiplex PCR was the method, and the copy in TCRdb shows in-frame clones only, minus some. The sample has 95,000 to 100,000 clones, 85% to 90% seen once; the top ten hold around 6.6%. The sequenced sample was peripheral blood mononuclear cells (PBMCs), obtained before the second cycle of nivolumab. The sequence was collected from a human donor with classical Hodgkin lymphoma. This chain uses TRBV5-1 with TRBJ2-7, with 7 bases that match TRBD2. The CDR3 region is CASKPGTNYEQYF. In nucleotides, the CDR3 is TGCGCCAGCAAACCCGGGACTAACTACGAGCAGTACTTC.